The entry below describes one T cell receptor beta chain. This specimen belongs to a study of OX40 agonist ivuxolimab in advanced cancers. The CDR3 spans 16 residues. The ends lost 4 bases at V and 5 bases at J; junction bases unmatched: 10. The germline V gene has CDR1 SGHNT and CDR2 YENEEA. Generated by immunoSEQ multiplex PCR, the TCRdb table keeps only in-frame clones and is missing some. This sample has about 60,000 clones; 81% occur once, and the top ten carry around 1%. This TCR was sampled from an adult with an advanced solid tumor such as melanoma, head and neck, liver or kidney cancer. Sample: CD4+ or CD8+ T cells sorted from blood, taken in a trial of the OX40 agonist ivuxolimab. The chain carries TRBV11-3 and TRBJ2-2, with 7 nucleotides matching TRBD1. CDR3 coding DNA: TGTGCCAGCAGCTCCAAGGGGGCAGGCGGGACCGGGGAGCTGTTTTTT. Protein product: CASSSKGAGGTGELFF.